The rows below give T cell receptor beta chains drawn from one sample of a study of regulatory T cells in long-lasting Graves disease. One entry per CDR3 protein, called by TCRdb with MiXCR from the multiplex PCR reads. The repertoire has hundreds of thousands of distinct CDR3 sequences, around 11% of them found once; the top ten carry approximately 9%. The same sample was also studied in work on T cells in Graves' hyperthyroidism and ophthalmopathy.

The source was peripheral blood mononuclear cells (PBMCs), collected at new diagnosis, from a patient treated with antithyroid drugs. All receptors derive from a woman in her thirties with Graves disease. Both conserved end residues are part of each CDR3. Fields, in order: clone size, J gene, V gene, D gene, CDR3 length, CDR3 protein, CDR3 DNA. The D gene is left open where the match is weak. Not every row has a clone size; where given, it reads once, few, many or a size class.

clone size: NA; J gene: TRBJ1-1; V gene: TRBV18; D gene: NA; CDR3 length: 16; CDR3 protein: CASSPLGGFTNTEAFF; CDR3 DNA: TGTGCCAGCTCACCACTAGGCGGGTTTACGAACACTGAAGCTTTCTTT
clone size: many; J gene: TRBJ1-5; V gene: TRBV19; D gene: TRBD1; CDR3 length: 15; CDR3 protein: CASSMGQGRNQPQHF; CDR3 DNA: TGTGCCAGTAGTATGGGACAGGGGCGCAATCAGCCCCAGCATTTT
clone size: many; J gene: TRBJ2-7; V gene: TRBV27; D gene: TRBD1; CDR3 length: 16; CDR3 protein: CASSLKGQGFSYEQYF; CDR3 DNA: TGTGCCAGCAGTTTAAAAGGACAGGGGTTTTCCTACGAGCAGTACTTC
clone size: many; J gene: TRBJ2-1; V gene: TRBV7-8; D gene: NA; CDR3 length: 16; CDR3 protein: CASSLSSGASYNEQFF; CDR3 DNA: TGTGCCAGCAGCTTATCCTCGGGGGCCTCCTACAATGAGCAGTTCTTC
clone size: many; J gene: TRBJ1-4; V gene: TRBV28; D gene: NA; CDR3 length: 16; CDR3 protein: CASSPREGVINEKLFF; CDR3 DNA: TGTGCCAGCAGTCCGAGAGAAGGGGTGATTAATGAAAAACTGTTTTTT
clone size: few; J gene: TRBJ2-2; V gene: TRBV19; D gene: TRBD1; CDR3 length: 15; CDR3 protein: CASSFGTGRTGELFF; CDR3 DNA: TGTGCCAGTAGTTTCGGGACAGGGAGAACCGGGGAGCTGTTTTTT
clone size: NA; J gene: TRBJ1-1; V gene: TRBV18; D gene: NA; CDR3 length: 14; CDR3 protein: CASSPVSMNTEAFF; CDR3 DNA: TGTGCCAGCTCACCGGTCTCTATGAACACTGAAGCTTTCTTT
clone size: many; J gene: TRBJ2-3; V gene: TRBV12-3/TRBV12-4; D gene: TRBD1; CDR3 length: 16; CDR3 protein: CASSFWVQGLTDTQYF; CDR3 DNA: TGTGCCAGCAGTTTCTGGGTACAGGGGCTCACAGATACGCAGTATTTT
clone size: NA; J gene: TRBJ2-2; V gene: TRBV15; D gene: NA; CDR3 length: 14; CDR3 protein: CATSRGWGTGELFF; CDR3 DNA: TGTGCCACCAGCAGAGGGTGGGGAACCGGGGAGCTGTTTTTT
clone size: NA; J gene: TRBJ1-4; V gene: TRBV19; D gene: NA; CDR3 length: 16; CDR3 protein: CASSARARATNEKLFF; CDR3 DNA: TGTGCCAGTAGTGCCCGCGCTCGAGCAACTAATGAAAAACTGTTTTTT
clone size: NA; J gene: TRBJ1-1; V gene: TRBV2; D gene: NA; CDR3 length: 14; CDR3 protein: CASILDRANTEAFF; CDR3 DNA: TGTGCCAGCATCCTGGACAGAGCGAACACTGAAGCTTTCTTT